A selection of T cell receptor beta chains follows, all from one sample in a study of blood T cell repertoires in COVID-19. Some clones are missing from TCRdb's copy, which holds only in-frame ones; the method was immunoSEQ multiplex PCR. The sample lists about 140,000 clones, more than 75% occurring once. Material for sequencing was peripheral blood. Receptors were obtained from a woman in her fifties or sixties with acute or convalescent COVID-19. Both conserved end residues are part of each CDR3. D genes are given only for firm matches. Clone size is given for some rows only: seen once, a few or many times, or a class if the clone is expanded.

clone_size: NA; d_call: NA; v_call: TRBV5-1; j_call: TRBJ2-5; cdr3_aa: CASTGLGGTQYF; cdr3_nt: TGCGCCAGCACGGGGTTGGGTGGGACCCAGTACTTC
clone_size: few; d_call: TRBD2; v_call: TRBV6-5; j_call: TRBJ2-7; cdr3_aa: CASSYSGQRGGYEQYF; cdr3_nt: TGTGCCAGCAGTTACTCCGGGCAGCGGGGAGGGTACGAGCAGTACTTC
clone_size: NA; d_call: TRBD1; v_call: TRBV28; j_call: TRBJ1-5; cdr3_aa: CATHRGSNQPQHF; cdr3_nt: TGTGCCACACACAGGGGTAGCAATCAGCCCCAGCATTTT
clone_size: NA; d_call: NA; v_call: TRBV5-5; j_call: TRBJ2-1; cdr3_aa: CASSLTPPSSYNEQFF; cdr3_nt: TGTGCCAGCAGCTTAACCCCTCCTAGCTCCTACAATGAGCAGTTCTTC
clone_size: NA; d_call: NA; v_call: TRBV5-6; j_call: TRBJ1-1; cdr3_aa: CASRLRGSGGAFF; cdr3_nt: TGTGCCAGCAGGCTCCGTGGGTCAGGTGGAGCTTTCTTT
clone_size: once; d_call: TRBD1; v_call: TRBV5-1; j_call: TRBJ1-2; cdr3_aa: CASSSTRDRVEGGYTF; cdr3_nt: TGCGCCAGCAGCTCAACAAGGGACAGGGTCGAGGGCGGCTACACCTTC
clone_size: NA; d_call: NA; v_call: TRBV19; j_call: TRBJ2-5; cdr3_aa: CASSIDLSTGEVDF; cdr3_nt: TGTGCCAGTAGTATAGATCTATCGACGGGGGAGGTCGACTTC
clone_size: NA; d_call: NA; v_call: TRBV5-1; j_call: TRBJ2-1; cdr3_aa: CASSFTSGAYNEQFF; cdr3_nt: TGCGCCAGCAGCTTCACCTCGGGGGCCTACAATGAGCAGTTCTTC
clone_size: NA; d_call: NA; v_call: TRBV7-9; j_call: TRBJ1-2; cdr3_aa: CASSLVSLRGQIDGYTF; cdr3_nt: TGTGCCAGCAGCTTAGTCTCCCTTCGCGGACAGATAGATGGCTACACCTTC
clone_size: NA; d_call: NA; v_call: TRBV11-2; j_call: TRBJ1-3; cdr3_aa: CASSWAEGHSGNTIYF; cdr3_nt: TGTGCCAGCAGCTGGGCAGAGGGCCACTCTGGAAACACCATATATTTT
clone_size: NA; d_call: NA; v_call: TRBV19; j_call: TRBJ1-1; cdr3_aa: CASSFNGNTEAFF; cdr3_nt: TGTGCCAGTAGTTTCAACGGGAACACTGAAGCTTTCTTT
clone_size: NA; d_call: TRBD1; v_call: TRBV7-2; j_call: TRBJ1-2; cdr3_aa: CASSAAGTGPYGYTF; cdr3_nt: TGTGCCAGCAGCGCCGCCGGGACAGGGCCCTATGGCTACACCTTC
clone_size: NA; d_call: NA; v_call: TRBV4-3; j_call: TRBJ1-1; cdr3_aa: CASSQVQDSLEAFF; cdr3_nt: TGCGCCAGCAGCCAAGTACAGGATTCTCTTGAAGCTTTCTTT
clone_size: NA; d_call: NA; v_call: TRBV19; j_call: TRBJ2-1; cdr3_aa: CASRDSSLRNEQFF; cdr3_nt: TGTGCCAGTAGGGACTCCTCCTTGAGGAATGAGCAGTTCTTC
clone_size: NA; d_call: NA; v_call: TRBV9; j_call: TRBJ1-2; cdr3_aa: CASSESTGLANYGYTF; cdr3_nt: TGTGCCAGCAGCGAATCCACCGGGTTAGCTAACTATGGCTACACCTTC
clone_size: NA; d_call: NA; v_call: TRBV6-6; j_call: TRBJ2-3; cdr3_aa: CASSPPPGRLGGDTQYF; cdr3_nt: TGTGCCAGCAGTCCCCCTCCCGGCCGACTCGGGGGAGATACGCAGTATTTT
clone_size: NA; d_call: NA; v_call: TRBV5-1; j_call: TRBJ2-5; cdr3_aa: CASSLGQNQETQYF; cdr3_nt: TGCGCCAGCAGCTTGGGGCAGAACCAAGAGACCCAGTACTTC
clone_size: NA; d_call: TRBD1; v_call: TRBV3-1/TRBV3-2; j_call: TRBJ2-1; cdr3_aa: CASSPKYPGQGWDEQFF; cdr3_nt: TGTGCCAGCAGCCCAAAATACCCGGGACAGGGGTGGGATGAGCAGTTCTTC
clone_size: NA; d_call: TRBD2; v_call: TRBV27; j_call: TRBJ2-2; cdr3_aa: CASTPPGTSHTGELFF; cdr3_nt: TGTGCCAGCACTCCACCCGGGACTAGTCACACCGGGGAGCTGTTTTTT
clone_size: NA; d_call: TRBD2; v_call: TRBV30; j_call: TRBJ2-2; cdr3_aa: CAWRARAGVGELFF; cdr3_nt: TGTGCCTGGAGGGCTAGAGCGGGGGTCGGGGAGCTGTTTTTT
clone_size: NA; d_call: NA; v_call: TRBV5-1; j_call: TRBJ2-2; cdr3_aa: CASSGVENTGELFF; cdr3_nt: TGCGCCAGCTCCGGGGTGGAGAACACCGGGGAGCTGTTTTTT
clone_size: NA; d_call: TRBD2; v_call: TRBV15; j_call: TRBJ2-3; cdr3_aa: CATGLAGADTQYF; cdr3_nt: TGTGCCACAGGACTAGCGGGGGCAGATACGCAGTATTTT
clone_size: NA; d_call: TRBD1; v_call: TRBV6-2/TRBV6-3; j_call: TRBJ2-7; cdr3_aa: CASSYRDRDEQYF; cdr3_nt: TGTGCCAGCAGTTACCGGGACAGGGACGAGCAGTACTTC
clone_size: NA; d_call: NA; v_call: TRBV5-4; j_call: TRBJ2-3; cdr3_aa: CASSPPTKILTDTQYF; cdr3_nt: TGTGCCAGCAGCCCCCCTACGAAAATACTCACAGATACGCAGTATTTT
clone_size: NA; d_call: NA; v_call: TRBV5-1; j_call: TRBJ2-1; cdr3_aa: CASRVGHEQFF; cdr3_nt: TGCGCCAGCAGGGTTGGCCATGAGCAGTTCTTC
clone_size: NA; d_call: NA; v_call: TRBV14; j_call: TRBJ2-6; cdr3_aa: CASTNSGANVLTF; cdr3_nt: TGTGCCAGCACTAACTCTGGGGCCAACGTCCTGACTTTC
clone_size: NA; d_call: TRBD1; v_call: TRBV5-1; j_call: TRBJ1-1; cdr3_aa: CASSPEGAPGRVNTEAFF; cdr3_nt: TGCGCCAGCAGCCCCGAGGGGGCCCCAGGCCGGGTGAACACTGAAGCTTTCTTT
clone_size: NA; d_call: NA; v_call: TRBV7-3; j_call: TRBJ2-3; cdr3_aa: CASSFRGADTQYF; cdr3_nt: TGTGCCAGCAGCTTTCGGGGGGCGGATACGCAGTATTTT
clone_size: NA; d_call: NA; v_call: TRBV3-1/TRBV3-2; j_call: TRBJ1-2; cdr3_aa: CASSYGHRGWDGYTF; cdr3_nt: TGTGCCAGCAGCTACGGGCACCGAGGGTGGGATGGCTACACCTTC
clone_size: few; d_call: NA; v_call: TRBV4-2; j_call: TRBJ2-5; cdr3_aa: CASSQDYGQETQYF; cdr3_nt: TGTGCCAGCAGCCAAGACTACGGGCAAGAGACCCAGTACTTC
clone_size: NA; d_call: TRBD1; v_call: TRBV9; j_call: TRBJ2-7; cdr3_aa: CASSVGGQGEQYF; cdr3_nt: TGTGCCAGCAGCGTCGGAGGACAGGGCGAGCAGTACTTC
clone_size: NA; d_call: NA; v_call: TRBV6-5; j_call: TRBJ1-5; cdr3_aa: CASSPAGGHQPQHF; cdr3_nt: TGTGCCAGCAGTCCGGCGGGTGGTCATCAGCCCCAGCATTTT
clone_size: NA; d_call: NA; v_call: TRBV4-3; j_call: TRBJ2-7; cdr3_aa: CASSQEAPSYEQYF; cdr3_nt: TGCGCCAGCAGCCAAGAGGCGCCTAGCTACGAGCAGTACTTC
clone_size: NA; d_call: NA; v_call: TRBV29-1; j_call: TRBJ1-1; cdr3_aa: CSGTTVIGEAFF; cdr3_nt: TGCAGCGGAACGACAGTAATTGGTGAAGCTTTCTTT
clone_size: few; d_call: NA; v_call: TRBV5-1; j_call: TRBJ2-7; cdr3_aa: CASSLDRDYEQYF; cdr3_nt: TGCGCCAGCAGCTTGGACAGAGACTACGAGCAGTACTTC
clone_size: NA; d_call: NA; v_call: TRBV30; j_call: TRBJ1-2; cdr3_aa: CAWSLTGVYGYTF; cdr3_nt: TGTGCCTGGAGTCTGACTGGAGTCTATGGCTACACCTTC
clone_size: NA; d_call: NA; v_call: TRBV19; j_call: TRBJ2-6; cdr3_aa: CASSTRQASGANVLTF; cdr3_nt: TGTGCCAGTAGTACCCGACAGGCCTCTGGGGCCAACGTCCTGACTTTC
clone_size: NA; d_call: NA; v_call: TRBV18; j_call: TRBJ1-1; cdr3_aa: CASSPSRGGTEAFF; cdr3_nt: TGTGCCAGCTCACCGTCGAGGGGGGGCACTGAAGCTTTCTTT
clone_size: once; d_call: TRBD1; v_call: TRBV27; j_call: TRBJ1-1; cdr3_aa: CASSRGPLNTEAFF; cdr3_nt: TGTGCCAGCAGCAGGGGGCCATTGAACACTGAAGCTTTCTTT
clone_size: NA; d_call: TRBD1; v_call: TRBV4-2; j_call: TRBJ1-2; cdr3_aa: CASSQDGTAANYGYTF; cdr3_nt: TGTGCCAGCAGCCAAGACGGGACAGCTGCTAACTATGGCTACACCTTC
clone_size: NA; d_call: TRBD2; v_call: TRBV9; j_call: TRBJ2-1; cdr3_aa: CASSAGTSGYNEQFF; cdr3_nt: TGTGCCAGCAGCGCCGGGACTAGCGGTTACAATGAGCAGTTCTTC
clone_size: NA; d_call: NA; v_call: TRBV7-2; j_call: TRBJ2-7; cdr3_aa: CASSLDFYEQYF; cdr3_nt: TGTGCCAGCAGCTTAGACTTCTACGAGCAGTACTTC
clone_size: NA; d_call: TRBD1; v_call: TRBV7-9; j_call: TRBJ2-5; cdr3_aa: CASSTGTGGETQYF; cdr3_nt: TGTGCCAGCAGCACCGGGACAGGTGGAGAGACCCAGTACTTC
clone_size: few; d_call: NA; v_call: TRBV30; j_call: TRBJ1-2; cdr3_aa: CAWSVPERSGYTF; cdr3_nt: TGTGCCTGGAGTGTCCCGGAGCGGTCTGGCTACACCTTC
clone_size: NA; d_call: TRBD1; v_call: TRBV6-2/TRBV6-3; j_call: TRBJ1-4; cdr3_aa: CASTPGDRREKLFF; cdr3_nt: TGTGCCAGCACCCCAGGGGACAGAAGAGAAAAACTGTTTTTT
clone_size: NA; d_call: TRBD1; v_call: TRBV2; j_call: TRBJ2-3; cdr3_aa: CASSEAGTGTDTQYF; cdr3_nt: TGTGCCAGCAGTGAAGCCGGGACAGGCACAGATACGCAGTATTTT